These T cell receptor beta chains were read from a single sample in a study of OX40 agonist ivuxolimab in advanced cancers. The assay was immunoSEQ multiplex PCR, and TCRdb's table has in-frame clones only and misses some. This sample has under 200,000 clones, with roughly 94% found just once. The sample here was CD4+ or CD8+ T cells sorted from blood, taken in a trial of the OX40 agonist ivuxolimab. Receptors originate from an adult with an advanced solid tumor such as melanoma, head and neck, liver or kidney cancer. The CDR3 runs from the conserved cysteine through the conserved F or W. D genes are given only for firm matches. Expanded clones are given a class, and other clones once, few, many or no size at all.

>TRBJ2-2|12|.|.|TRBV2
CASSERVGELFF
TGTGCCAGCAGTGAACGCGTGGGGGAGCTGTTTTTT
>TRBJ2-3|15|TRBD1|.|TRBV7-7
CASSPGTGVADTQYF
TGTGCTAGCAGCCCCGGGACAGGGGTTGCAGATACGCAGTATTTT
>TRBJ2-7|15|TRBD1|.|TRBV2
CASRARTGISYEQYF
TGTGCCTCTCGGGCCAGGACAGGGATCTCCTACGAGCAGTACTTC
>TRBJ1-2|15|.|.|TRBV18
CASSPLQKDGYGYTF
TGTGCCAGCTCACCGCTACAGAAGGACGGCTATGGCTACACCTTC
>TRBJ1-1|13|.|.|TRBV4-3
CASSQQRNTEAFF
TGCGCCAGCAGCCAACAGAGAAACACTGAAGCTTTCTTT
>TRBJ2-6|17|.|.|TRBV9
CASSPSGTAPGANVLTF
TGTGCCAGCAGCCCCTCCGGGACCGCTCCTGGGGCCAACGTCCTGACTTTC
>TRBJ1-1|14|.|.|TRBV11-3
CASSPKGGGTEAFF
TGTGCCAGCAGCCCGAAAGGAGGGGGAACTGAAGCTTTCTTT
>TRBJ2-5|12|.|.|TRBV2
CASNGQTETQYF
TGTGCCAGCAACGGACAGACGGAGACCCAGTACTTC
>TRBJ2-4|16|.|.|TRBV7-2
CASTPGQGLAKNIQYF
TGTGCCAGCACCCCCGGGCAGGGGCTGGCCAAAAACATTCAGTACTTC
>TRBJ2-3|13|.|.|TRBV5-6
CASSTGPGTTQYF
TGTGCCAGCAGCACAGGCCCAGGGACCACGCAGTATTTT
>TRBJ2-7|15|.|.|TRBV28
CASLAKDRYYYEQYF
TGTGCCAGCCTTGCCAAGGACAGATATTACTACGAGCAGTACTTC
>TRBJ2-2|16|TRBD2|.|TRBV5-1
CASSPGLAGFTGELFF
TGCGCCAGCAGCCCCGGACTAGCGGGGTTCACCGGGGAGCTGTTTTTT
>TRBJ1-4|14|.|.|TRBV7-9
CASSLRGDDEKLFF
TGTGCCAGCAGCTTACGGGGGGATGATGAAAAACTGTTTTTT
>TRBJ2-7|16|TRBD2|.|TRBV5-4
CASSHSASGGAYEQYF
TGTGCCAGCAGCCACAGTGCTAGCGGGGGGGCCTACGAGCAGTACTTC
>TRBJ1-1|14|.|.|TRBV15
CATSFRGRNTEAFF
TGTGCCACCAGCTTTCGAGGGCGGAACACTGAAGCTTTCTTT
>TRBJ2-2|16|TRBD1|.|TRBV29-1
CSVGSSGQGSTGELFF
TGCAGCGTTGGTTCTTCGGGACAGGGCAGCACCGGGGAGCTGTTTTTT
>TRBJ2-5|15|TRBD2|.|TRBV7-2
CASSYGSGGEETQYF
TGTGCCAGCAGCTACGGTAGCGGGGGAGAAGAGACCCAGTACTTC
>TRBJ2-1|12|.|once|TRBV28
CASSTDRYEQFF
TGTGCCAGCAGCACCGACAGATATGAGCAGTTCTTC
>TRBJ1-5|15|TRBD1|once|TRBV4-1
CASSQDGTGDQPQHF
TGCGCCAGCAGCCAAGACGGGACAGGTGATCAGCCCCAGCATTTT
>TRBJ1-2|13|.|.|TRBV29-1
CSVAEGSSYGYTF
TGCAGCGTTGCGGAGGGATCTAGCTATGGCTACACCTTC
>TRBJ2-7|13|.|.|TRBV18
CASSSRSSYEQYF
TGTGCCAGCTCATCCAGGTCATCCTACGAGCAGTACTTC
>TRBJ1-2|13|.|few|TRBV18
CASSPDISYGYTF
TGTGCCAGCTCTCCGGACATAAGCTATGGCTACACCTTC
>TRBJ1-5|17|.|.|TRBV28
CASSLTGRGFSNQPQHF
TGTGCCAGCAGTTTAACGGGCAGGGGCTTTAGCAATCAGCCCCAGCATTTT
>TRBJ1-2|12|.|.|TRBV5-1
CASSGEGGGYTF
TGCGCCAGCAGCGGGGAGGGGGGCGGCTACACCTTC
>TRBJ1-2|11|.|.|TRBV7-2
CASSLEYGYTF
TGTGCCAGCAGCTTAGAGTATGGCTACACCTTC
>TRBJ1-2|14|TRBD1|.|TRBV6-1
CASRVLQGYSGYTF
TGTGCCAGCAGGGTGTTACAGGGGTACAGTGGCTACACCTTC
>TRBJ1-3|12|.|.|TRBV10-3
CAISDRGNTIYF
TGTGCCATCAGTGACCGGGGAAACACCATATATTTT
>TRBJ1-1|14|.|.|TRBV18
CASSPVGENTEAFF
TGTGCCAGCTCACCGGTAGGGGAGAACACTGAAGCTTTCTTT
>TRBJ2-3|16|.|.|TRBV7-2
CASSLDFRGIQRTQYF
TGTGCCAGCAGCTTAGATTTTCGGGGGATACAGCGTACGCAGTATTTT
>TRBJ2-6|18|.|.|TRBV18
CASSPRSIQGSGANVLTF
TGTGCCAGCTCACCACGCTCTATACAGGGCTCTGGGGCCAACGTCCTGACTTTC
>TRBJ1-2|16|TRBD1|once|TRBV4-2
CASSQEQGTINYGYTF
TGTGCCAGCAGCCAAGAACAGGGGACCATTAACTATGGCTACACCTTC
>TRBJ2-7|13|.|.|TRBV28
CASSSAPKDKQYF
TGTGCCAGCAGTTCCGCGCCCAAGGACAAGCAGTACTTC
>TRBJ1-2|14|TRBD1|.|TRBV7-8
CASSLGDRVHGYTF
TGTGCCAGCAGCTTAGGGGACAGGGTCCATGGCTACACCTTC
>TRBJ2-5|14|TRBD2|.|TRBV19
CASSIGGAVETQYF
TGTGCCAGTAGTATCGGGGGGGCGGTTGAGACCCAGTACTTC
>TRBJ2-7|14|.|.|TRBV7-2
CASSLEGTSVEQYF
TGTGCCAGCAGCTTAGAAGGGACTTCCGTCGAGCAGTACTTC
>TRBJ1-2|16|TRBD1|.|TRBV7-9
CASSPRGMGQGYGYTF
TGTGCCAGCAGCCCGAGAGGCATGGGACAGGGATATGGCTACACCTTC
>TRBJ1-3|17|.|.|TRBV19
CASSIETGTYSGNTIYF
TGTGCCAGTAGTATAGAAACGGGGACTTACTCTGGAAACACCATATATTTT
>TRBJ1-6|14|.|once|TRBV30
CAWSVEEGWTPLHF
TGTGCCTGGAGTGTAGAGGAGGGCTGGACACCCCTCCACTTT
>TRBJ1-1|15|TRBD1|.|TRBV18
CASSPPDRGATEAFF
TGTGCCAGCTCACCACCGGACAGGGGGGCTACTGAAGCTTTCTTT
>TRBJ1-2|13|.|.|TRBV6-5
CASSYRGGYGYTF
TGTGCCAGCAGTTACCGGGGGGGCTATGGCTACACCTTC
>TRBJ1-5|16|.|.|TRBV27
CASSPGWTYSNQPQHF
TGTGCCAGCAGTCCCGGGTGGACATATAGCAATCAGCCCCAGCATTTT
>TRBJ2-7|17|.|.|TRBV5-4
CASSSMVGRGPFGEQYF
TGTGCCAGCAGCTCCATGGTGGGGCGGGGACCCTTTGGAGAGCAGTACTTC